This record looks at one TCR beta chain sequence and its context. V gave up 2 bases and J gave up 7 bases, with 18 bases separating them. The CDR3 totals 15 residues. Germline CDR1 reads LGHDT; CDR2 reads YNNKEL (reference sequence). This specimen belongs to a study of blood T cell repertoires in COVID-19. TCRdb's copy holds only in-frame clones and misses some; the assay was immunoSEQ multiplex PCR. Altogether about 430,000 clones are present, about 88% being singletons, with the ten largest covering 1.2% to 1.5%. The sample comprised PBMCs or T cells enriched from blood (not recorded which). The chain has TRBV3-1 (or the pseudogene TRBV3-2) and TRBJ2-7; D might be TRBD1 (5 bases). This clonotype was obtained from a woman aged 18-29 years who had been exposed to COVID-19. The CDR3 protein is CASSQTGSQRWEQYF. The CDR3 DNA reads TGTGCCAGCAGCCAAACAGGATCTCAACGATGGGAGCAGTACTTC.